Detailed here is one T cell receptor beta chain. The record originates from a study of shared clonotypes between healthy human individuals. The protocol was immunoSEQ multiplex PCR, while the TCRdb copy is restricted to in-frame clones and leaves out a portion. The sample records 2 million to 2.5 million clones, over 85% being singletons. The clonotype was recovered from a young man in good health. Some clones in this sample may be carry-over from other donors' samples. Sequenced material: naive CD4+ T cells from PBMCs. Subset described: CD45RA+ positively selected.

In DNA form, the CDR3 reads TGCGCCAGCAGCTTGGAGGGACAGGGGAGGGAAAAACTGTTTTTT. Its protein product is CASSLEGQGREKLFF. The rearrangement uses TRBV5-1 and TRBJ1-4, with 10 bases fitting TRBD1. V shed 0 bases, J shed 8 bases, and the junction held 4 bases outside the gene matches. The CDR3 is 15 residues long. Germline V gene data show CDR1 as SGHRS and CDR2 as YFSETQ.